A selection of T cell receptor beta chains follows, all from one sample in a study of blood T cell repertoires in COVID-19. Using immunoSEQ multiplex PCR, the repertoire was profiled, and TCRdb retains in-frame clones only, with some absent. Of 200,000 to 250,000 clones in the sample, less than 85% were seen once. The material sequenced was PBMCs or T cells enriched from blood (not recorded which). Every receptor here comes from a man in his sixties who had recovered from COVID-19. The conserved cysteine and the conserved F or W are not part of the CDR3 here. The D gene is left open where the match is weak. Clone size is shown for a subset of rows, as once, few, many or a class of expanded clone.

d_call j_call clone_size v_call cdr3_aa
TRBD1 TRBJ1-1 NA TRBV6-2/TRBV6-3 ASSLEGTGRDTEAF
TRBD1 TRBJ2-7 few TRBV5-1 ASSWTGDYEQY
TRBD1 TRBJ2-1 NA TRBV5-1 ASSLRVDRGMANEQF
NA TRBJ2-3 few TRBV7-2 ASSQTGEITDTQY
TRBD1 TRBJ1-1 NA TRBV3-1/TRBV3-2 ASSSQTGATEAF
TRBD1 TRBJ1-2 NA TRBV7-9 ASRRDSSGLYGYT
NA TRBJ2-3 NA TRBV19 ASSVVTSTDTQY
TRBD1 TRBJ1-2 NA TRBV19 ASSRQGPTYGYT
TRBD1 TRBJ2-5 NA TRBV7-2 ASTQGTEETQY
NA TRBJ1-2 NA TRBV6-2/TRBV6-3 ASTPRRYQEGGYT
NA TRBJ1-1 NA TRBV2 ASRDQGMNTEAF
TRBD1 TRBJ2-2 NA TRBV18 ASSPGQDNTGELF
NA TRBJ1-1 NA TRBV7-2 ASSSMVGVFTEAF
TRBD1 TRBJ1-2 NA TRBV5-6 ASSLRTGVNYGYT
NA TRBJ1-2 NA TRBV19 ASSIASYGGGYT
NA TRBJ1-4 NA TRBV7-2 ASSPGEAGEGWSNEKLF
NA TRBJ1-3 NA TRBV20-1 SASSGVTGNTIY
TRBD2 TRBJ2-7 NA TRBV5-1 ASSRTSGQYEQY
NA TRBJ1-6 NA TRBV7-3 ASSLISGASSPLH
TRBD2 TRBJ2-3 NA TRBV6-2/TRBV6-3 ASSYSGGGAFTQY
TRBD1 TRBJ1-1 NA TRBV27 ASSLRQGHTEAF
NA TRBJ1-2 once TRBV12-3/TRBV12-4 ASSLDRLSGYT
TRBD1 TRBJ2-2 NA TRBV6-4 ASSRTGGPITGELF
NA TRBJ1-3 NA TRBV7-8 ASSAATVSGNTIY
NA TRBJ2-1 NA TRBV2 ASSVSLFSYNEQF
NA TRBJ2-7 NA TRBV12-3/TRBV12-4 ASAVDNYEQY
TRBD1 TRBJ2-1 once TRBV18 ASSPPRGRNEQF
NA TRBJ2-4 NA TRBV5-1 ASSLELGSLTY
TRBD1 TRBJ1-4 NA TRBV19 ASYGQGSEKLF
TRBD1 TRBJ2-2 NA TRBV6-6 ASSRDRGTGELF
TRBD2 TRBJ2-1 NA TRBV24-1 ATSDKQGTSGGFNEQF
NA TRBJ1-1 NA TRBV29-1 SVSREGNTEAF
TRBD2 TRBJ2-1 NA TRBV27 ASSTRASGDNEQF
NA TRBJ1-1 few TRBV2 ASRADGNTEAF
NA TRBJ1-1 NA TRBV7-2 ASSLEFQATNTEAF
TRBD1 TRBJ1-6 NA TRBV6-5 ASSYWDRVDSPLH
TRBD2 TRBJ2-3 NA TRBV29-1 SVSPAGGPTDTQY
NA TRBJ2-1 NA TRBV24-1 ATSGNRVLYNEQF
NA TRBJ2-5 NA TRBV7-2 ASSLVAGSQETQY
TRBD1 TRBJ2-2 NA TRBV7-8 ASSPLWGQIANTGELF
TRBD1 TRBJ2-2 once TRBV19 ASNPGQGSTGELF
NA TRBJ2-1 NA TRBV5-1 ASSLDAGVGHNEQF
TRBD1 TRBJ1-2 NA TRBV11-3 ASSLDLSGTGNGYT
NA TRBJ1-2 NA TRBV18 ASSVARAEVYGYT
NA TRBJ2-2 NA TRBV6-5 ASKFDRTNTGELF
TRBD2 TRBJ2-3 NA TRBV5-4 ASSLGTSGGSTDTQY
NA TRBJ2-7 few TRBV5-1 ASSGPTPYEQY
NA TRBJ2-7 NA TRBV27 ASSLISPGNRWAPSYEQY
NA TRBJ2-1 NA TRBV11-3 ASTGQGQGAINEQF
NA TRBJ1-6 NA TRBV7-2 ASSLNQNYNSPLH
NA TRBJ1-2 once TRBV7-2 ASSLAGARGYT
NA TRBJ2-5 NA TRBV7-3 ASSYHREETQY
NA TRBJ2-5 NA TRBV6-2/TRBV6-3 ASSYPEEVETQY
TRBD2 TRBJ2-1 NA TRBV4-3 ASSQAISGGYNEQF
TRBD2 TRBJ2-1 few TRBV9 ASSPRLPSGGENEQF
NA TRBJ1-2 NA TRBV14 ASSPPGHGGYT
TRBD2 TRBJ2-3 NA TRBV9 ASGPSGSSTDTQY
NA TRBJ2-7 NA TRBV3-1/TRBV3-2 ASSQVGREGSSEQY
NA TRBJ1-1 once TRBV5-1 ASSPAGAGLNTEAF